The clone carrying this T cell receptor beta chain showed up just a few times. This sample stems from a study of patients and donors after allogeneic stem cell transplantation. The V gene's germline CDR1 is SGHRS and CDR2 YFSETQ. CDR3 length: 14 amino acids. The V gene lost 4 bases and the J gene lost 6 bases, with 16 bases spanning the gap. TCRdb reprocessed the RT-PCR reads via MiXCR and lists one record per CDR3 protein. The data contain over 150,000 distinct CDR3 sequences, roughly 31% of them singletons. Source material: blood, either unsorted or a sorted T cell fraction (not recorded which). The V and J genes are TRBV5-1 and TRBJ1-2; tentative D call: TRBD1 (6 bases). The clonotype was recovered from a human donor who was either an allogeneic HSCT recipient or a stem cell or donor lymphocyte infusion donor (not recorded which). It is not recorded whose cells these are; they may come from a transplant donor. In DNA form, the CDR3 reads TGCGCCAGCAGCGTCGCCCAGGGGAGAGATGGCTACACCTTC. It is translated as CASSVAQGRDGYTF.